This T cell receptor beta chain came from a study of cytomegalovirus exposure and HLA in healthy donors. J was trimmed by 3 bases and V by 0 bases; bases with no gene match: 11. This CDR3 has 17 amino acids. The germline V gene encodes CDR1 LGHNA and CDR2 YNFKEQ. As concerns this clone: What it binds is not known.

Points from the study as a whole: Later findings reportedly placed an Asian-associated ancestry cluster below the roughly 700-donor mean for N-insertions. Later analysis demonstrated an association between a missense DCLRE1C variant and TCR beta V- and J-gene trimming. Researchers catalogued around 150 TCR beta chains as cytomegalovirus-associated.

The PCR used 60 Vbeta and 13 Jbeta primers. Produced via immunoSEQ multiplex PCR; TCRdb's table is partial and in-frame only. Here the sample spans over 100,000 clones, roughly four fifths being singletons. When sampled, the donors appeared nominally healthy, though they likely had unrecorded immune exposures. Sequenced material: PBMCs. The origin of this receptor is a woman in her fifties or sixties in good health and CMV-seropositive. This chain connects TRBV4-2 to TRBJ2-7, with 7 bases matching TRBD2. CDR3 residues: CASSQDGGWEGNYEQYF. The CDR3 coding sequence is TGTGCCAGCAGCCAAGACGGTGGCTGGGAGGGAAACTACGAGCAGTACTTC.